This T cell receptor beta chain stems from a study of blood T cell repertoires in COVID-19 (dated by TCRdb to the early 2020s). Regarding the study in general: The collaborator samples originated in the United States, Italy and Spain and spanned the acute and convalescent phases of COVID-19. The samples were drawn from the first 160 participants of the ongoing ImmuneRACE study and from 950 to 1,500 subjects provided by 6 global collaborators. The sample metadata nearly always contained a de-identified subject ID, COVID-19 status, age in years and sex. The repertoires were released in a freely available public database meant as a resource for research on the immune response to SARS-CoV-2. Subjects who had been exposed to COVID-19, were actively infected with it, or had recovered from it provided the deeply sampled blood TCRbeta repertoires that made up the dataset. The material from the prospective study consisted of cDNA or gDNA derived from T cells, B-cell-depleted T cells, or PBMCs. Where available, HLA class I and class II types were obtained from metadata supplied by the sample provider rather than from assay-based typing.

The germline V gene (reference sequence) sets CDR1 to GTSNPN and CDR2 to SVGIG. The CDR3, from cysteine to phenylalanine, totals 14 residues. Just the 42-base CDR3 DNA is kept, in frame starting at base 1. Between the V and J ends, shortened by 3 bases and 7 bases respectively, the junction contains 15 bases. For this clone: No cognate antigen has been identified for it. Qualities for individual bases were not recorded, and no much larger clone is one base off.

Each collaborating institution followed its own protocols to collect whole blood in K2EDTA tubes. For TCRbeta analysis, collaborators shipped samples in one of three forms: frozen whole blood, isolated PBMCs, or DNA extracted from either of those sample types. The immunoSEQ Assay, a bias-controlled multiplex PCR, was used to amplify TCRbeta CDR3 regions from genomic DNA. In the original analysis: Within the assay, amplification of reference gene primers was used to estimate how many nucleated cells each sample contained. To quantify the absolute abundance of each unique TCRbeta CDR3 rearrangement, sequence reads were collapsed and filtered. For each sample, productive Simpson clonality was calculated by taking the square root of Simpson's diversity index across productive rearrangements. In TCRdb, the immuneACCESS table is reduced to in-frame sequences with V and J assigned. These tables do not hold every clone; where another copy was compared, an unresolved V gene accounts for under half, and the others remain unexplained. V and J calls and clone size follow that table, whereas D and trimming were derived from the DNA. The sample table lists some 64,000 clones, around 85% of them with a count of one. In total, the top ten clones hold roughly 18% of the sample.

General findings and caveats noted by the study authors: Clinical and demographic metadata were provided uncurated, with the amount varying by source and participant.

Sequenced input: peripheral blood. Rearrangement joined TRBV30 to TRBJ1-4; the D gene cannot be named for sure. The source is a man in his 60s with acute or convalescent COVID-19. The CDR3 loop reads CAWSEGSMVEKLFF. The DNA is TGTGCCTGGAGCGAGGGATCGATGGTTGAAAAACTGTTTTTT.